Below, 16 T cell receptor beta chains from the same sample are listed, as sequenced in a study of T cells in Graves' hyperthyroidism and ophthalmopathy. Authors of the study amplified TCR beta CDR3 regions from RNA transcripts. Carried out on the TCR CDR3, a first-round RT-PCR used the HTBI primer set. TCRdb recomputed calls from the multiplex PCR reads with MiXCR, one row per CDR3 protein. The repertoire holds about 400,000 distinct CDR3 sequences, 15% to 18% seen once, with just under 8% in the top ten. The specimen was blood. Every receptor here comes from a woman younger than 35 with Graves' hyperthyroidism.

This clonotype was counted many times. The CDR3 sequence: CASSLGPGGAETDTQYF. The CDR3 DNA is TGTGCCAGCAGTCTGGGGCCAGGGGGCGCGGAGACAGATACGCAGTATTTT. The chain joins TRBV6-1 to TRBJ2-3, with TRBD1 identical over 8 bases. The germline V gene has CDR1 MNHNS and CDR2 SASEGT. The V and J ends lost 5 bases and 3 bases, in that order; junction bases with no gene match: 13. This CDR3 is built from 17 residues.

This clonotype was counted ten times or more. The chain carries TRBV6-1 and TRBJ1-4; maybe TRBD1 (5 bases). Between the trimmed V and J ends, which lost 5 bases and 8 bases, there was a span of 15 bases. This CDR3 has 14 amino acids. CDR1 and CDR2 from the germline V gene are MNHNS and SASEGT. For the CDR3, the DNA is TGTGCCAGCAGTTATTCGGCTGAGGGGGAAAAACTGTTTTTT. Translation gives CASSYSAEGEKLFF.

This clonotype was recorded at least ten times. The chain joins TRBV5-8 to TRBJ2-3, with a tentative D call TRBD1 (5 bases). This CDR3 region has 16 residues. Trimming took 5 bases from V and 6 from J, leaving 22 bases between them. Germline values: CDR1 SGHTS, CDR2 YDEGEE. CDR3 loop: CASSRTTGIPLDTQYF. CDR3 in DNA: TGTGCCAGCAGTCGAACCACAGGAATTCCTTTGGATACGCAGTATTTT.

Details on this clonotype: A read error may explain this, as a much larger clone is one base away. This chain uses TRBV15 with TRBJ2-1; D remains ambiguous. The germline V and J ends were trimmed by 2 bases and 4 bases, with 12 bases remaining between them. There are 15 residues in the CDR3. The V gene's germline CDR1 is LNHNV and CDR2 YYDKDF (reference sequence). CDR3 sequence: CATSRKQERYNEQFF. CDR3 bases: TGTGCCACCAGCAGAAAGCAGGAACGATACAATGAGCAGTTCTTC. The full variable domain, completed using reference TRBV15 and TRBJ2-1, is DAMVIQNPRYQVTQFGKPVTLSCSQTLNHNVMYWYQQKSSQAPKLLFHYYDKDFNNEADTPDNFQSRRPNTSFCFLDIRSPGLGDTAMYLCATSRKQERYNEQFFGPGTRLTVL.

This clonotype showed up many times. CDR3: CASSSGGETDTQYF. CDR3 nucleotide sequence: TGTGCCAGCAGTAGCGGGGGAGAGACAGATACGCAGTATTTT. This rearrangement joins TRBV2 to TRBJ2-3; 8 bases match TRBD2. The length of the CDR3 is 14 residues. The trim removed 5 bases at V and 3 bases at J, leaving 4 bases unmatched. CDR1 is SNHLY, CDR2 FYNNEI, per germline.

The CDR3 DNA reads as TGTGCCAGCAGCTTAGTTCGGAATGGTCCTCCGGGACTATCCCTTGAGCAGTACTTC. Amino acid sequence: CASSLVRNGPPGLSLEQYF. The J gene is TRBJ2-7, the V gene TRBV7-8; 7 nucleotides agree with TRBD2. The CDR3 spans 19 residues. Per germline, CDR1 SGHVS and CDR2 FQNEAQ. V lost 1 base, J lost 7 bases, and 22 bases stayed unmatched.

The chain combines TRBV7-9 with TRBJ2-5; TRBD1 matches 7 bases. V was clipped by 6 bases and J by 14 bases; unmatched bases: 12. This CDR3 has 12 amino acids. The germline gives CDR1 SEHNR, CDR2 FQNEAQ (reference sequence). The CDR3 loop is CASSYAGTVFYF. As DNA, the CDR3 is TGTGCCAGCAGTTACGCCGGGACAGTCTTTTACTTC.

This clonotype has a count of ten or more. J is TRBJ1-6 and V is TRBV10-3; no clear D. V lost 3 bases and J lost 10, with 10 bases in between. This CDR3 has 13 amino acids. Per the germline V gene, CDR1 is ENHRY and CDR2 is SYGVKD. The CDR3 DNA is TGTGCCATCAGTGAATTTCAGTCATCACCCCTCCACTTT. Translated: CAISEFQSSPLHF.

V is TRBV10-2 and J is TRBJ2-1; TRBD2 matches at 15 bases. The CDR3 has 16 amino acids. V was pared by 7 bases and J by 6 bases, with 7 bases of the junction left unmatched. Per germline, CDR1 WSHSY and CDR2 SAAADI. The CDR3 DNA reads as TGCGCCAGCAAAAGGACTAGCGGGAGGGTGGGCAATGAGCAGTTCTTC. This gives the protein CASKRTSGRVGNEQFF.

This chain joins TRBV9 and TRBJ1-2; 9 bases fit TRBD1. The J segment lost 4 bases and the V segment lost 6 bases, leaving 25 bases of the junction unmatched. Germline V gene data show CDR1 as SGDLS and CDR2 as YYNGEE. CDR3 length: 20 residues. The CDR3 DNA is TGTGCCAGCACCAGGTTAAGGAACCGGGACAGGGCCACTCCATTCTATGGCTACACCTTC. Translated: CASTRLRNRDRATPFYGYTF.

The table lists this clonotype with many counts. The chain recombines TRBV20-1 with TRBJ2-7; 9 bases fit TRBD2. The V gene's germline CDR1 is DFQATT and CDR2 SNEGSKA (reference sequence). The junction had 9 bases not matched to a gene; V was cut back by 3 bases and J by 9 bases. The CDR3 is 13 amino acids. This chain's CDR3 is CSASFRGRGRQYF. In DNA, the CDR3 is TGCAGTGCTAGTTTTCGCGGGAGGGGTAGGCAGTACTTC.

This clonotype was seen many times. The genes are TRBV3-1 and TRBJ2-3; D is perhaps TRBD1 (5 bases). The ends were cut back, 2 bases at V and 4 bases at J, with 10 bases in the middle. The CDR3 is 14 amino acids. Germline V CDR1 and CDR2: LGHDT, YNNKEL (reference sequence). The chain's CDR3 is CASSQRGVADTQYF. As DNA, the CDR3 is TGTGCCAGCAGCCAAAGGGGTGTGGCAGATACGCAGTATTTT.

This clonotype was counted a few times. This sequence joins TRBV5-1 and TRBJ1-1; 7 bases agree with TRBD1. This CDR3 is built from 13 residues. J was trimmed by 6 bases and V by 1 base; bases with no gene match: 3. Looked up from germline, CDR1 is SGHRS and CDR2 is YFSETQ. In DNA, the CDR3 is TGCGCCAGCAGCTTGCAGGGGGTCGCTGAAGCTTTCTTT. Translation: CASSLQGVAEAFF.

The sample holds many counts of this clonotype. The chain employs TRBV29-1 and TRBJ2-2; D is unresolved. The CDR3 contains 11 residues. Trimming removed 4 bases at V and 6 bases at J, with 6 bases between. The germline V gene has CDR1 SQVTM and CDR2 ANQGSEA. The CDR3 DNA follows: TGCAGCGTTGTTGGGGCCGGGGAGCTGTTTTTT. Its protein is CSVVGAGELFF.

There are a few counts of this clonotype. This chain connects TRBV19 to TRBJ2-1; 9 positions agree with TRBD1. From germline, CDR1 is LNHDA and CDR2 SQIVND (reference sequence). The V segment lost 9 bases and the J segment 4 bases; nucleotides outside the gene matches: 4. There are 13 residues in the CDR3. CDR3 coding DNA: TGTGCCAGCGGGGGGACAGGGTACAATGAGCAGTTCTTC. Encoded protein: CASGGTGYNEQFF.

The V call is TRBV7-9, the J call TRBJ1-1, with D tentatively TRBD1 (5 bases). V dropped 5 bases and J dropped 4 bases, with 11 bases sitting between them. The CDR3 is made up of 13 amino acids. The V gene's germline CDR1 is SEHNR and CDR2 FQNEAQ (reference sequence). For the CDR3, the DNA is TGTGCCAGCAGCCAAGTGGGGACCACTGAAGCTTTCTTT. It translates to CASSQVGTTEAFF. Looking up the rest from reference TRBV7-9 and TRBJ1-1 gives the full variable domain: DTGVSQNPRHKITKRGQNVTFRCDPISEHNRLYWYRQTLGQGPEFLTYFQNEAQLEKSRLLSDRFSAERPKGSFSTLEIQRTEQGDSAMYLCASSQVGTTEAFFGQGTRLTVV.